Only one count was recorded for the clone carrying this TCR beta chain. As yet, its antigen is unknown. The CDR3 is made up of 13 amino acids. The V and J ends lost 8 bases and 7 bases respectively, with 14 bases between them. Clones were sequenced by immunoSEQ multiplex PCR, and TCRdb holds only the in-frame ones, with some missing. The data contain 180,000 or so clones, more than 85% of them singletons. This specimen comes from a study of T cell responses to AZD1222 COVID-19 vaccine. Points from the study as a whole: Spike regions recognized by vaccine-associated CD4 TCRs spanned the protein, led by 160-218 and 743-854. Following two doses of AZD1222, Spike-specific TCR breadth and depth rose. Clonal diversity was possibly underestimated; the donors were predominantly white British and more often female. Just 5 to 7 people given AZD1222 tested seropositive at baseline.

This specimen was peripheral blood, taken 28 days after the second AZD1222 dose. The receptor comes from an adult who received the AZD1222 COVID-19 vaccine. The rearrangement links TRBV12-3 or TRBV12-4 to TRBJ1-4, with D hard to call. CDR3: CASADTVVEKLFF. The CDR3 region has the DNA TGTGCCAGCGCCGACACAGTGGTTGAAAAACTGTTTTTT.